These T cell receptor beta chains were read from a single sample in a study of beta chain features in type 1 diabetes. TCRdb's copy holds only in-frame clones and misses some; the assay was immunoSEQ multiplex PCR. The table includes about 900,000 clones, roughly 17% detected once. Sequencing was performed on naive CD4+ T cells from blood. The receptors originated from a woman in her late teens or twenties in good health. The CDR3 runs from the conserved cysteine through the conserved F or W. Each record gives: CDR3 DNA, CDR3 protein, V gene, D gene, J gene, clone size. D genes are given only for firm matches. A row's size may be missing; if present it is once, few, many or a size class.

DNA: TGTGCCAGCAGTCCTCTAGCGGGAGCAGGAGCCCTAACGGAGCAGTTCTTC; CDR3: CASSPLAGAGALTEQFF; V: TRBV28; D: TRBD2; J: TRBJ2-1; size: few
DNA: TGTGCCAGCAGCCAACCTCTGGGGGCAGGGAGCACAGATACGCAGTATTTT; CDR3: CASSQPLGAGSTDTQYF; V: TRBV4-2; D: .; J: TRBJ2-3; size: few
DNA: TGTGCCAGCAGTCGACAGGGGGCGACTGGGGCCAACGTCCTGACTTTC; CDR3: CASSRQGATGANVLTF; V: TRBV7-3; D: TRBD1; J: TRBJ2-6; size: once
DNA: TGCAGCGTTGACCGAACCGGGGGCGATGGCTACACCTTC; CDR3: CSVDRTGGDGYTF; V: TRBV29-1; D: .; J: TRBJ1-2; size: .
DNA: TGCGCCAGCATGAGAAATATCGACAGGGCCCCTGGAAACACCATATATTTT; CDR3: CASMRNIDRAPGNTIYF; V: TRBV4-1; D: TRBD1; J: TRBJ1-3; size: few
DNA: TGTGCCAGTAGTAGTGGGACAGGGGGCAATCAGCCCCAGCATTTT; CDR3: CASSSGTGGNQPQHF; V: TRBV19; D: TRBD1; J: TRBJ1-5; size: few
DNA: TGTGCCAGCAGCTTAGTGGACTACACAGATACGCAGTATTTT; CDR3: CASSLVDYTDTQYF; V: TRBV7-3; D: .; J: TRBJ2-3; size: few
DNA: TGTGCCAGCAGTTACTCGATCTCCAGGGGAGGCTACGAGCAGTACTTC; CDR3: CASSYSISRGGYEQYF; V: TRBV6-5; D: .; J: TRBJ2-7; size: .
DNA: TGTGCCAGCAGCCGCATCACTGGGGCCAACGTCCTGACTTTC; CDR3: CASSRITGANVLTF; V: TRBV14; D: .; J: TRBJ2-6; size: many
DNA: TGTGCCAGCAGCTTAAACTACGAGCAGTACTTC; CDR3: CASSLNYEQYF; V: TRBV11-2; D: .; J: TRBJ2-7; size: .
DNA: TGTGCCAGCAGCTTAGGGGGGGGGCATCAGCCCCAGCATTTT; CDR3: CASSLGGGHQPQHF; V: TRBV7-8; D: .; J: TRBJ1-5; size: once
DNA: TGTGCCAGTAGTATTCTGGGCTATGGCTACACCTTC; CDR3: CASSILGYGYTF; V: TRBV19; D: .; J: TRBJ1-2; size: few
DNA: TGCGCCAGCAGTCAATCCGAACGACAGGGGGCTATGAACACTGAAGCTTTCTTT; CDR3: CASSQSERQGAMNTEAFF; V: TRBV23-1; D: TRBD1; J: TRBJ1-1; size: .
DNA: TGTGCCAGCAGTTCGCCGGGTCTCCTTGGGGAAAAACTGTTTTTT; CDR3: CASSSPGLLGEKLFF; V: TRBV28; D: .; J: TRBJ1-4; size: few
DNA: TGTGCCAGCAGTTCCTCGGACGGCCATAGCAATCAGCCCCAGCATTTT; CDR3: CASSSSDGHSNQPQHF; V: TRBV28; D: .; J: TRBJ1-5; size: .
DNA: TGCAGCGTTGAAGACGCCCTGGGTCTTGGCAATGAGCAGTTCTTC; CDR3: CSVEDALGLGNEQFF; V: TRBV29-1; D: .; J: TRBJ2-1; size: .
DNA: TGCAGCGTTGCCGTAACCCGACTAGCGGGAGTGGGGAACACAGATACGCAGTATTTT; CDR3: CSVAVTRLAGVGNTDTQYF; V: TRBV29-1; D: TRBD2; J: TRBJ2-3; size: few
DNA: TGTGCCAGCATGTCCCGGCGGGGAGCAGATACGCAGTATTTT; CDR3: CASMSRRGADTQYF; V: TRBV2; D: .; J: TRBJ2-3; size: .
DNA: TGTGCCAGCAGCTTAGGTTTGGAACCAGCCATCAATGAGCAGTTCTTC; CDR3: CASSLGLEPAINEQFF; V: TRBV11-2; D: .; J: TRBJ2-1; size: .
DNA: TGTGCCAGCAGGACCTTAGCCGTTGGGGTCACAGATACGCAGTATTTT; CDR3: CASRTLAVGVTDTQYF; V: TRBV27; D: .; J: TRBJ2-3; size: few
DNA: TGTGCCAGCAGTTACTCTACGTCTGGGGGAGCTTTCTTT; CDR3: CASSYSTSGGAFF; V: TRBV6-6; D: .; J: TRBJ1-1; size: few
DNA: TGTGCCAGCAGTTTAAGTAGCGTCATGAACACTGAAGCTTTCTTT; CDR3: CASSLSSVMNTEAFF; V: TRBV27; D: .; J: TRBJ1-1; size: .
DNA: TGTGCCATCAGTGAGTCGGGACAGGGGGCCAAAAACATTCAGTACTTC; CDR3: CAISESGQGAKNIQYF; V: TRBV10-3; D: TRBD1; J: TRBJ2-4; size: few
DNA: TGTGCCAGCAGTCCTGGGGTCGGGACAGGGAGCTACGAGCAGTACTTC; CDR3: CASSPGVGTGSYEQYF; V: TRBV27; D: TRBD1; J: TRBJ2-7; size: .
DNA: TGTGCCAGCACCCTAACAGGGGGCCGTAATTCACCCCTCCACTTT; CDR3: CASTLTGGRNSPLHF; V: TRBV25-1; D: TRBD1; J: TRBJ1-6; size: .
DNA: TGTGCCAGCAGCTTGGGCGCCTATAGCAATCAGCCCCAGCATTTT; CDR3: CASSLGAYSNQPQHF; V: TRBV7-2; D: .; J: TRBJ1-5; size: few
DNA: TGTGCCAGCAGCGGAGGCAGTGTTAATGAAGCTTTCTTT; CDR3: CASSGGSVNEAFF; V: TRBV9; D: .; J: TRBJ1-1; size: few
DNA: TGCGCCAGCAGTGAGTCCATAGCGGGAACGTTCCAAGAGACCCAGTACTTC; CDR3: CASSESIAGTFQETQYF; V: TRBV10-2; D: TRBD2; J: TRBJ2-5; size: .
DNA: TGCAGCGTCTCTGCGGGAGGGCCTCAGTATTTT; CDR3: CSVSAGGPQYF; V: TRBV29-1; D: TRBD2; J: TRBJ2-3; size: few
DNA: TGTGCCAGTAGTATAGATCTCAAGCGGAGGCAGTATTTT; CDR3: CASSIDLKRRQYF; V: TRBV19; D: .; J: TRBJ2-3; size: .
DNA: TGTGCCAGCAGTCCCAGGGGGGACACTGAAGCTTTCTTT; CDR3: CASSPRGDTEAFF; V: TRBV28; D: TRBD1; J: TRBJ1-1; size: few
DNA: TGTGCCAGCAGCCGAAAAGACCTCGACAGGAGACAAGAGACCCAGTACTTC; CDR3: CASSRKDLDRRQETQYF; V: TRBV28; D: .; J: TRBJ2-5; size: few
DNA: TGTGCCAGCAGCATTAGCGGGGGTCTCTCCTACGAGCAGTACTTC; CDR3: CASSISGGLSYEQYF; V: TRBV6-5; D: TRBD2; J: TRBJ2-7; size: .
DNA: TGTGCCAGCAGTTCGACTAGCGGGGGAGAAGAGACCCAGTACTTC; CDR3: CASSSTSGGEETQYF; V: TRBV27; D: TRBD2; J: TRBJ2-5; size: .
DNA: TGTGCCAGCAGCCACCCGGGACTAGTAGCATTGGAGCAGTACTTC; CDR3: CASSHPGLVALEQYF; V: TRBV7-9; D: TRBD2; J: TRBJ2-7; size: .
DNA: TGTGCCAGCAGTAAACGGACGACCGAGCAGTACTTC; CDR3: CASSKRTTEQYF; V: TRBV28; D: .; J: TRBJ2-7; size: .
DNA: TGCGCCAGCAGCAGACCCGGGACTAGCAACACAGATACGCAGTATTTT; CDR3: CASSRPGTSNTDTQYF; V: TRBV5-1; D: TRBD2; J: TRBJ2-3; size: few
DNA: TGTGCCATCAGTGAGAGATTCAACACCGGGGAGCTGTTTTTT; CDR3: CAISERFNTGELFF; V: TRBV10-3; D: .; J: TRBJ2-2; size: .
DNA: TGTGCCAGCAGCCAGACAGGGGGCTGGCGTTTTGAGACCCAGTACTTC; CDR3: CASSQTGGWRFETQYF; V: TRBV7-9; D: TRBD1; J: TRBJ2-5; size: few
DNA: TGTGCCAGCAGATTGGACAGCTACAATGAGCAGTTCTTC; CDR3: CASRLDSYNEQFF; V: TRBV6-5; D: .; J: TRBJ2-1; size: .
DNA: TGCGCCAGCAGCCGGACTAGACCTGACGACGAGCAGTTCTTC; CDR3: CASSRTRPDDEQFF; V: TRBV5-1; D: TRBD2; J: TRBJ2-1; size: .